This T cell receptor beta chain was observed in a study of tumor and adjacent non-tumor tissue in lung cancer. In the study overall: The patients, around 10 men and about five women, were about 31 to 85 with stage I to III disease. Around 4 million productive TCRbeta reads were obtained per sample on average.

No cell sorting was done before RNA was extracted from the tissue. Study outcomes and limitations: Tumor tissue had significantly higher TCR diversity than normal lung. Top 100 clones took a larger repertoire share in normal lung.

The library came from three nested PCR rounds adapted from ARM-PCR protocols. Via MiXCR, TCRdb re-called the multiplex PCR reads, giving one row per CDR3 protein. The sample yields about 110,000 distinct CDR3 sequences, 75% seen once. Notes on this clonotype: The antigen is undetermined. One end of the junction fails to match germline, which may point to a read error.

The source is a woman aged 55-70 years with non-small cell lung cancer. The source material was lung tumor tissue.

CDR3 in amino acids: CASNDYMTGFDSPHHF. The CDR3 bases are TGCGCCAGCAATGACTACATGACAGGGTTTGATTCACCCCACCACTTT. The gene calls are TRBV10-2 and TRBJ1-6; 7 bases line up with TRBD1. The germline gives CDR1 WSHSY, CDR2 SAAADI. CDR3 length equals 16 residues.